These 19 T cell receptor beta chains were sequenced from one sample in a study of cytomegalovirus exposure and HLA in healthy donors. PCR amplification relied on 60 Vbeta primers (plus 13 Jbeta primers). This table comes from immunoSEQ multiplex PCR, and its TCRdb copy is limited to in-frame clones, with some not included. Here the sample spans 160,000 or so clones, 65% to 90% being singletons. Sample: PBMCs. The receptors shown here come from a man in his fifties in good health and CMV-seropositive.

The chain uses TRBV7-2 and TRBJ2-3; D possibly corresponds to TRBD2 (6 bases). V was pared by 2 bases and J by 1 base, with 10 bases between. The CDR3 is 15 residues long. Germline CDR1 is SGHTA and CDR2 is FQGNSA. The CDR3 here is CASSLYPSGTDTQYF. The CDR3 bases are TGTGCCAGCAGCTTATACCCTAGCGGCACAGATACGCAGTATTTT.

The chain employs TRBV6-5 and TRBJ1-3; weak D call: TRBD1 (6 bases). This CDR3 spans 15 amino acids. The germline V gene encodes CDR1 MNHEY and CDR2 SVGAGI. V lost 7 bases and J 0 bases, leaving 13 bases between the germline ends. CDR3 loop: CASTPGTPSGNTIYF. The CDR3 DNA reads TGTGCCAGCACTCCCGGGACACCCTCTGGAAACACCATATATTTT.

This rearrangement joins TRBV5-4 to TRBJ2-7; 9 positions match TRBD2. With V trimmed by 0 bases and J by 1 base, 5 bases remained unmatched. Germline CDR1 SGHNT, CDR2 YYREEE (reference sequence). The CDR3 length is 16 residues. The CDR3 bases are TGTGCCAGCAGCTTGGCCACCGGACTAGCGTCCTACGAGCAGTACTTC. As protein: CASSLATGLASYEQYF.

The CDR3 protein is CASSPGLAGGQSEQFF. The CDR3 bases are TGTGCCAGTAGTCCCGGACTAGCGGGAGGGCAGAGTGAGCAGTTCTTC. The chain recombines TRBV19 with TRBJ2-1, with 15 bases fitting TRBD2. V shed 5 bases, J shed 9 bases, and the junction held 8 bases outside the gene matches. The CDR3 totals 16 residues. Per germline, CDR1 LNHDA and CDR2 SQIVND (reference sequence).

The chain is built from TRBV5-1 and TRBJ2-1; 9 bases align to TRBD1. Germline loops: CDR1 SGHRS, CDR2 YFSETQ. Unmatched junction bases numbered 3, after V lost 3 bases and J lost 5 bases. This CDR3 region has 14 residues. The DNA for the CDR3 is TGCGCCAGCAGCTCGGGACAGGGTAACAATGAGCAGTTCTTC. The encoded protein is CASSSGQGNNEQFF.

The chain recombines TRBV7-6 with TRBJ2-1; D is undetermined. V was clipped by 0 bases and J by 0 bases, with 9 bases between them. Germline loops: CDR1 SGHVS, CDR2 FNYEAQ. This CDR3 has 16 residues. The CDR3: CASSLAQVSSYNEQFF. For the CDR3, the DNA is TGTGCCAGCAGCTTAGCGCAGGTCAGCTCCTACAATGAGCAGTTCTTC.

This clone has a handful of counts. The chain couples TRBV7-2 to TRBJ2-3; 8 bases map to TRBD2. The CDR3 length is 15 residues. CDR1 is SGHTA, CDR2 FQGNSA, per germline. V dropped 5 bases and J dropped 5; count of bases not matched to a gene: 9. Here the CDR3 reads CASSELAEGGDTQYF. CDR3 sequence (DNA): TGTGCCAGCAGCGAACTAGCGGAGGGGGGAGATACGCAGTATTTT.

The gene calls are TRBV7-2 and TRBJ1-2; D is undetermined. Trimming took 0 bases from V and 3 from J, leaving 20 bases between them. The CDR3 is 18 amino acids. Germline values: CDR1 SGHTA, CDR2 FQGNSA. The CDR3 DNA sequence: TGTGCCAGCAGCTTAGCCACAGCATGGCCTACCGACGACTATGGCTACACCTTC. Its translation: CASSLATAWPTDDYGYTF.

V gene TRBV4-1 combines with J gene TRBJ2-7, with 9 nucleotides matching TRBD2. The length of the CDR3 is 15 residues. V trimming: 0 bases; J trimming: 5 bases; junction bases outside the gene matches: 5. Per the germline V gene, CDR1 is MGHRA and CDR2 is YSYEKL. Here the CDR3 reads CASSQDPAGGNEQYF. DNA for the CDR3: TGCGCCAGCAGCCAAGATCCAGCGGGAGGAAACGAGCAGTACTTC.

This clone showed up just a few times. V and J are TRBV11-2 and TRBJ2-7; the match to TRBD2 covers 12 bases. The J segment lost 6 bases and the V segment lost 3 bases, leaving 6 bases of the junction unmatched. This CDR3 is 15 amino acids long. From germline, CDR1 is SGHAT and CDR2 FQNNGV. The CDR3 loop is CASSFGLAGRGEQYF. CDR3 bases: TGTGCCAGCAGCTTCGGACTAGCGGGGAGAGGCGAGCAGTACTTC.

This clone was detected once. This chain joins TRBV11-3 and TRBJ2-1; D not resolved. Germline CDR1 reads SGHNT; CDR2 reads YENEEA. The CDR3 has 15 amino acids. The V end lost 1 base, the J end lost 8 bases, and 15 bases lay between the germline ends. CDR3 loop: CASSLGSLTEHEQFF. Written as DNA, the CDR3 is TGTGCCAGCAGCTTAGGGAGTTTAACCGAACATGAGCAGTTCTTC.

The CDR3 DNA is TGCGCCAGCAGCCCACGACTAGCGGGGCCGACAGATACGCAGTATTTT. Protein sequence: CASSPRLAGPTDTQYF. V is TRBV5-1 and J is TRBJ2-3; 11 positions match TRBD2. CDR3 length: 16 residues. Germline CDR1 is SGHRS and CDR2 is YFSETQ. Trimming at V came to 4 bases and at J to 3 bases, leaving 7 bases not matched to a gene. The full variable domain, with the rest looked up from reference TRBV5-1 and TRBJ2-3, is KAGVTQTPRYLIKTRGQQVTLSCSPISGHRSVSWYQQTPGQGLQFLFEYFSETQRNKGNFPGRFSGRQFSNSRSEMNVSTLELGDSALYLCASSPRLAGPTDTQYFGPGTRLTVL.

This chain joins TRBV5-6 and TRBJ1-5; D remains unclear. Trimming took off 1 base at V and 6 bases at J, with 8 bases between the two ends. The germline gives CDR1 SGHDT, CDR2 YYEEEE. CDR3 size: 13 residues. The CDR3 reads CASSLTPFQPQHF. DNA for the CDR3: TGTGCCAGCAGCTTGACACCATTTCAGCCCCAGCATTTT.

This clone occurred once. Written as DNA, the CDR3 is TGTGCCAGCAGTTACGGAGCGGGACCCTCCTACGAGCAGTACTTC. It encodes CASSYGAGPSYEQYF. This chain links TRBV6-5 with TRBJ2-7, with TRBD2 matching over 7 bases. Germline trimming cut 2 bases from V and 0 bases from J; bases unmatched to any gene: 4. The CDR3 consists of 15 residues. CDR1 is MNHEY, CDR2 SVGAGI, per germline.

The V gene is TRBV5-1, the J gene TRBJ2-3, with D unclear. V gave up 4 bases and J gave up 0 bases, with 12 bases separating them. The CDR3 has 15 residues. The germline V gene encodes CDR1 SGHRS and CDR2 YFSETQ. CDR3 sequence: CASSMVAPSTDTQYF. The DNA for the CDR3 is TGCGCCAGCAGCATGGTAGCCCCAAGCACAGATACGCAGTATTTT.

The gene calls are TRBV2 and TRBJ2-7; a possible D gene is TRBD1 (5 bases). V lost 0 bases, J lost 3 bases, and 12 bases lay in between. The CDR3 consists of 15 residues. Germline V gene data show CDR1 as SNHLY and CDR2 as FYNNEI. The CDR3 here is CASSEAGVSDYEQYF. CDR3 bases: TGTGCCAGCAGTGAAGCAGGGGTCTCCGACTACGAGCAGTACTTC. Supplemented by reference TRBV2 and TRBJ2-7, the full variable domain reads EPEVTQTPSHQVTQMGQEVILRCVPISNHLYFYWYRQILGQKVEFLVSFYNNEISEKSEIFDDQFSVERPDGSNFTLKIRSTKLEDSAMYFCASSEAGVSDYEQYFGPGTRLTVT.

Only one count was recorded for this clone. V usage is TRBV15 and J usage is TRBJ2-5, with a tentative D call TRBD2 (5 bases). Trimming shortened V by 2 bases and J by 2 bases, and 21 bases separated the two germline ends. CDR3 size: 18 residues. The germline gives CDR1 LNHNV, CDR2 YYDKDF (reference sequence). Written as DNA, the CDR3 is TGTGCCACCAGCAGAACAATTCGGCTAGCTGTAGGGCAAGAGACCCAGTACTTC. Its translation: CATSRTIRLAVGQETQYF.

V usage is TRBV7-3 and J usage is TRBJ2-5; tentative D call: TRBD2 (6 bases). The CDR3 runs 16 residues. Germline lookup yields CDR1 SGHTA and CDR2 FQGTGA. V gave up 5 bases and J gave up 1 base, with 17 bases separating them. The CDR3 region is CASSRRGGAFQETQYF. Written as DNA, the CDR3 is TGTGCCAGCAGCCGAAGGGGAGGAGCCTTCCAAGAGACCCAGTACTTC.

The chain uses TRBV6-5 and TRBJ1-2; maybe TRBD1 (5 bases). V was clipped by 6 bases and J by 4 bases, with 12 bases between them. Per germline, CDR1 MNHEY and CDR2 SVGAGI. The length of the CDR3 is 13 residues. CDR3 residues: CASRLTAFYGYTF. Written as DNA, the CDR3 is TGTGCCAGCAGACTGACAGCTTTCTATGGCTACACCTTC.